The 26 T cell receptor beta chains below all came from one sample that was sequenced in a study of shared clonotypes between healthy human individuals. Assay used: immunoSEQ multiplex PCR; TCRdb lists only in-frame clones, some missing. The profile shows more than 2 million clones, approximately 92% of them singletons. Naive CD8 populations comprised CD45RO-negative cells positively selected for CCR7, excluding terminally differentiated effector memory CD45RA+ cells. Sequences were obtained from naive CD8+ T cells from PBMCs. The receptor set was obtained from a man aged 18 to 30 in good health. Some clones in this sample may be carry-over from other donors' samples.

The J gene is TRBJ2-7, the V gene TRBV4-3; D is unclear. Trimming cost V 0 bases and J 2 bases, with 8 bases left between them. CDR1 is LGHNA, CDR2 YSLEER, per germline. The CDR3 has 14 residues. This CDR3 reads CASSQDKRAYEQYF. The CDR3 DNA is TGCGCCAGCAGCCAAGATAAAAGGGCCTACGAGCAGTACTTC.

This rearrangement joins TRBV5-1 to TRBJ1-2; 7 bases are a match to TRBD1. V dropped 1 base and J dropped 13; count of bases not matched to a gene: 7. CDR1 is SGHRS, CDR2 YFSETQ, per germline. This CDR3 is built from 12 residues. CDR3 region: CASSLYTGVPTF. CDR3 in DNA: TGCGCCAGCAGCTTGTACACAGGGGTGCCCACCTTC.

The chain couples TRBV20-1 to TRBJ1-4; D is ambiguous. Trimming took 7 bases from V and 8 from J, leaving 11 bases between them. Germline V CDR1 and CDR2: DFQATT, SNEGSKA (reference sequence). The CDR3 extends over 11 amino acids. CDR3 loop: CSGTSKEKLFF. DNA of the CDR3: TGCAGTGGGACTTCGAAAGAAAAACTGTTTTTT.

The CDR3 reads CASSPDRGLLITEAFF. For the CDR3, the DNA is TGTGCCAGTAGTCCCGACAGGGGGCTCTTGATCACTGAAGCTTTCTTT. The rearrangement uses TRBV19 and TRBJ1-1; 10 nucleotides align to TRBD1. Germline V gene lookup returns CDR1 LNHDA and CDR2 SQIVND (reference sequence). This CDR3 has 16 amino acids. The V and J ends lost 5 bases and 4 bases, in that order; junction bases with no gene match: 10.

The table lists this clone with a count of one. The J gene is TRBJ1-1, the V gene TRBV6-4; a possible D gene is TRBD1 (5 bases). Looked up from germline, CDR1 is MRHNA and CDR2 is SNTAGT. The CDR3 sequence is 15 residues long. Trimming stripped 2 bases from V and 2 bases from J, with 12 bases between. The CDR3 sequence is CASSDTRGGNTEAFF. The CDR3 DNA reads TGTGCCAGCAGTGACACAAGGGGAGGCAACACTGAAGCTTTCTTT.

This rearrangement joins TRBV5-1 to TRBJ1-2, with 9 positions matching TRBD1. Trimming removed 3 bases from V and 7 bases from J; junction bases left unmatched: 10. This CDR3 is built from 15 residues. Germline CDR1 and CDR2: SGHRS and YFSETQ. DNA for the CDR3: TGCGCCAGCAGCTGGCCGGGACAGGGAAGGAGTGGCTACACCTTC. This codes for CASSWPGQGRSGYTF.

The V and J genes are TRBV10-2 and TRBJ1-2; D unresolved. CDR3 length: 14 amino acids. V lost 2 bases and J 0 bases, leaving 7 bases between the germline ends. Germline CDR1 reads WSHSY; CDR2 reads SAAADI. The CDR3 sequence is CASSERLPNYGYTF. The CDR3 coding sequence is TGCGCCAGCAGTGAGCGGCTGCCTAACTATGGCTACACCTTC.

This rearrangement joins TRBV27 to TRBJ2-3, with 8 nucleotides matching TRBD2. The CDR3 is 16 amino acids. Unmatched junction bases numbered 7, after V lost 5 bases and J lost 0 bases. Germline CDR1 MNHEY, CDR2 SMNVEV (reference sequence). CDR3 in amino acids: CASSPLAALSTDTQYF. The CDR3 region has the DNA TGTGCCAGCAGTCCACTAGCGGCCCTTAGCACAGATACGCAGTATTTT.

V and J are TRBV10-3 and TRBJ2-7, with 8 bases that match TRBD2. The CDR3 has 13 amino acids. Germline V gene lookup returns CDR1 ENHRY and CDR2 SYGVKD. J was trimmed by 3 bases and V by 6 bases; bases with no gene match: 4. The CDR3 loop is CAIRAGGNYEQYF. DNA of the CDR3: TGTGCCATCAGGGCGGGAGGAAACTACGAGCAGTACTTC.

The rearrangement joins TRBV7-2 to TRBJ2-7, with a tentative D call TRBD2 (5 bases). Germline V gene data show CDR1 as SGHTA and CDR2 as FQGNSA. The CDR3 runs to 13 residues. Trimming stripped 5 bases from V and 5 bases from J, with 13 bases between. CDR3 coding DNA: TGTGCCAGCAGCCTCCCCCCGAGGGACGAGCAGTACTTC. It is translated as CASSLPPRDEQYF.

This clone was seen more than once but under ten times. The same CDR3 can be traced to other DNA sequences in this sample. The chain is built from TRBV7-6 and TRBJ1-1, with a tentative D call TRBD1 (5 bases). The germline V and J ends were trimmed by 0 bases and 0 bases, with 8 bases remaining between them. The CDR3 contains 15 residues. The V gene's germline CDR1 is SGHVS and CDR2 FNYEAQ. The CDR3 DNA follows: TGTGCCAGCAGCTTAGCGGGACGGTTGAACACTGAAGCTTTCTTT. It yields the protein CASSLAGRLNTEAFF.

This clone showed up just once. J is TRBJ2-1 and V is TRBV6-5; 8 bases match TRBD2. Germline assignment: CDR1 MNHEY and CDR2 SVGAGI. The CDR3 runs to 14 residues. After removal of 7 bases from V and 8 bases from J, the junction contained 10 bases not matched to a gene. The CDR3 loop is CASNPIAGRYEQFF. The DNA for the CDR3 is TGTGCCAGCAATCCCATAGCGGGACGATATGAGCAGTTCTTC.

The gene calls are TRBV28 and TRBJ2-1, with 7 bases aligning to TRBD2. With V trimmed by 4 bases and J by 0 bases, 9 bases remained unmatched. Per germline, CDR1 MDHEN and CDR2 SYDVKM. The CDR3 sequence is 17 residues long. The CDR3 DNA reads as TGTGCCAGCAGTTCCCCTAGCGGACTAAGCTCCTACAATGAGCAGTTCTTC. Amino acids: CASSSPSGLSSYNEQFF.

This chain joins TRBV25-1 and TRBJ2-2, with 7 bases that match TRBD1. The germline V gene encodes CDR1 MGHDK and CDR2 SYGVNS. The V and J ends lost 4 bases and 7 bases, in that order; junction bases with no gene match: 9. CDR3 length: 15 amino acids. CDR3 in amino acids: CASSGSTGAGGELFF. The CDR3 coding sequence is TGTGCCAGCAGTGGCTCTACAGGGGCGGGCGGGGAGCTGTTTTTT.

V and J are TRBV7-9 and TRBJ2-7; TRBD1 matches 8 bases. J lost 3 bases, V lost 5 bases, and 9 bases had no gene match. This CDR3 spans 15 amino acids. Germline values: CDR1 SEHNR, CDR2 FQNEAQ (reference sequence). In DNA, the CDR3 is TGTGCCAGCAGCCCCCGGACAGGGAATCTCTACGAGCAGTACTTC. Protein: CASSPRTGNLYEQYF.

The V gene is TRBV7-2, the J gene TRBJ2-7, with unresolved D. Germline values: CDR1 SGHTA, CDR2 FQGNSA. The V end lost 5 bases, the J end lost 2 bases, and 16 bases lay between the germline ends. The CDR3 is 15 residues long. The CDR3 sequence: CASSPAVETPYEQYF. In nucleotides, the CDR3 is TGTGCCAGCAGCCCTGCCGTTGAGACTCCCTACGAGCAGTACTTC.

This rearrangement joins TRBV6-5 to TRBJ2-7; 8 positions match TRBD2. Germline values: CDR1 MNHEY, CDR2 SVGAGI. This CDR3 region has 14 residues. With V trimmed by 7 bases and J by 5 bases, 10 bases remained unmatched. CDR3 nucleotides: TGTGCCAGCACCCCCCTCCGGGAGGGTAACGAGCAGTACTTC. Translation gives CASTPLREGNEQYF.

V is TRBV30 and J is TRBJ2-7; the D call may be TRBD1 or TRBD2 (6 bases each). The CDR3 is 17 amino acids. CDR1 is GTSNPN and CDR2 is SVGIG in the germline V gene (reference sequence). Trimming took off 0 bases at V and 3 bases at J, with 21 bases between the two ends. CDR3: CAWSVGRGHILLYEQYF. As DNA, the CDR3 is TGTGCCTGGAGTGTAGGGCGGGGACACATCCTTCTCTACGAGCAGTACTTC.

The chain uses TRBV28 and TRBJ2-7, with TRBD1 matching 9 bases. Trimming removed 5 bases from V and 0 bases from J; junction bases left unmatched: 5. Germline CDR1 is MDHEN and CDR2 is SYDVKM. The CDR3 sequence is 15 residues long. CDR3 in amino acids: CASSGGTGFSYEQYF. The CDR3 DNA reads TGTGCCAGCAGTGGCGGGACAGGGTTCTCCTACGAGCAGTACTTC.

The genes are TRBV11-2 and TRBJ2-5; TRBD1 is a possible D gene (5 bases). The CDR3 contains 14 residues. Germline V lookup: CDR1 SGHAT, CDR2 FQNNGV. Trimming left V 2 bases short and J 5 bases short, with 12 bases between. The CDR3 spells CASSLFRAGETQYF. The CDR3 nucleotides read TGTGCCAGCAGCTTATTCAGGGCCGGGGAGACCCAGTACTTC.

As for this clone: This same CDR3 is encoded by further DNA sequences in the sample. The chain uses TRBV5-4 and TRBJ2-1; 8 bases are a match to TRBD1. The ends lost 2 bases at V and 7 bases at J; junction bases unmatched: 2. Germline-derived CDR1 and CDR2 are SGHNT and YYREEE (reference sequence). The CDR3 is made up of 13 amino acids. For the CDR3, the DNA is TGTGCCAGCAGCTTAAACAGGGGGAATGAGCAGTTCTTC. Protein sequence: CASSLNRGNEQFF. Together with reference TRBV5-4 and TRBJ2-1, the CDR3 gives the full variable domain: ETGVTQSPTHLIKTRGQQVTLRCSSQSGHNTVSWYQQALGQGPQFIFQYYREEENGRGNFPPRFSGLQFPNYSSELNVNALELDDSALYLCASSLNRGNEQFFGPGTRLTVL.

V gene TRBV25-1 combines with J gene TRBJ1-2, with D perhaps matching TRBD1 (5 bases). The CDR3 spans 15 residues. V lost 2 bases and J lost 4, with 14 bases in between. The germline V gene has CDR1 MGHDK and CDR2 SYGVNS. The CDR3 sequence: CASSETQGGSYGYTF. The CDR3 DNA reads TGTGCCAGCAGTGAAACCCAGGGTGGAAGCTATGGCTACACCTTC.

The V call is TRBV2, the J call TRBJ2-3; TRBD2 is a possible D gene (6 bases). V was shortened by 11 bases and J by 2 bases, with 17 bases between the two germline ends. CDR3 length equals 14 residues. Germline CDR1 SNHLY, CDR2 FYNNEI. The chain's CDR3 is CAGLGTLYTDTQYF. CDR3 in DNA: TGTGCCGGACTCGGGACTCTCTACACAGATACGCAGTATTTT. Variable domain in full (rest from reference TRBV2 and TRBJ2-3): EPEVTQTPSHQVTQMGQEVILRCVPISNHLYFYWYRQILGQKVEFLVSFYNNEISEKSEIFDDQFSVERPDGSNFTLKIRSTKLEDSAMYFCAGLGTLYTDTQYFGPGTRLTVL.

This chain's CDR3 is CASSSKPGEPYEQYF. CDR3 DNA: TGTGCCAGCAGCTCGAAGCCGGGGGAACCGTACGAGCAGTACTTC. The V and J genes are TRBV7-9 and TRBJ2-7; D perhaps matches TRBD2 (6 bases). CDR3 length: 15 residues. Germline V CDR1 and CDR2: SEHNR, FQNEAQ (reference sequence). V lost 4 bases and J 4 bases, leaving 17 bases between the germline ends.

The chain employs TRBV28 and TRBJ2-5, with D possibly TRBD2 on 6 matching bases. Germline V gene data show CDR1 as MDHEN and CDR2 as SYDVKM. This CDR3 comprises 15 residues. V lost 3 bases to trimming and J lost 0 bases, with 11 bases between them. For the CDR3, the DNA is TGTGCCAGCAGTTTGGGACTGTCGTACCAAGAGACCCAGTACTTC. As protein: CASSLGLSYQETQYF.

The chain has TRBV4-3 and TRBJ2-1; the match to TRBD2 covers 7 bases. This CDR3 contains 16 residues. J gave up 3 bases and V 2 bases, and 7 bases lay outside the gene matches. The germline gives CDR1 LGHNA, CDR2 YSLEER. CDR3 residues: CASSQSRLALYNEQFF. The CDR3 DNA follows: TGCGCCAGCAGCCAATCCAGACTAGCCCTCTACAATGAGCAGTTCTTC.